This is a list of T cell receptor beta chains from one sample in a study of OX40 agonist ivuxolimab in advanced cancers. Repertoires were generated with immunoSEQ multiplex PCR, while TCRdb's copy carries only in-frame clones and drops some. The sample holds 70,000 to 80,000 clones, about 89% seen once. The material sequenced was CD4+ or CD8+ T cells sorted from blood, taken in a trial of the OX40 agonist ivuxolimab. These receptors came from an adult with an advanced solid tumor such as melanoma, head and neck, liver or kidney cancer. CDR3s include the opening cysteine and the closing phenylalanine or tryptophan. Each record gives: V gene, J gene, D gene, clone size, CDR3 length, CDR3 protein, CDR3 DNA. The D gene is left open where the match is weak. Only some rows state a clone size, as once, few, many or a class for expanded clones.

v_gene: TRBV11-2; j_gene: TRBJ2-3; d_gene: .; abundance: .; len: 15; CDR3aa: CASSSGASRLDTQYF; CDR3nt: TGTGCCAGCAGCTCCGGTGCTTCCAGATTAGATACGCAGTATTTT
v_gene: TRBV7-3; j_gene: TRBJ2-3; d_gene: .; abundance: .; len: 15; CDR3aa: CASSLQGIGTDTQYF; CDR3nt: TGTGCCAGCAGCTTACAGGGGATTGGCACAGATACGCAGTATTTT
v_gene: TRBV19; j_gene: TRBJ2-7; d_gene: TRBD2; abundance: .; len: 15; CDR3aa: CASSMGWTSENEQYF; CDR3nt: TGTGCCAGTAGTATGGGGTGGACTAGCGAAAACGAGCAGTACTTC
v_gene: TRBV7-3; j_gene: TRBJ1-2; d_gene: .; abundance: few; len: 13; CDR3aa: CASSQRAGYGYTF; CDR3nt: TGTGCCAGCAGCCAAAGGGCCGGCTATGGCTACACCTTC
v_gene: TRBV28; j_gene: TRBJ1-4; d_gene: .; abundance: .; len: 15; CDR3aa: CASSFGGEGNEKLFF; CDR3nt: TGTGCCAGCAGTTTTGGGGGGGAGGGTAATGAAAAACTGTTTTTT
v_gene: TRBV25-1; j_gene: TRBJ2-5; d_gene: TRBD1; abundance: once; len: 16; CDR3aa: CASSVLRGQGRETQYF; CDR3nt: TGTGCCAGCAGTGTACTTCGCGGACAGGGGAGGGAGACCCAGTACTTC
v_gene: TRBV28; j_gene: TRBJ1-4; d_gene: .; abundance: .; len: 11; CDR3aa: CASSFREKLFF; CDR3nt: TGTGCCAGCAGTTTCAGGGAAAAACTGTTTTTT
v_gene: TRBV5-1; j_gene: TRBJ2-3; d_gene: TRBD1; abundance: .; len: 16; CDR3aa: CASSLAGQGRTDTQYF; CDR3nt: TGCGCCAGCAGCTTGGCCGGACAGGGGAGGACAGATACGCAGTATTTT
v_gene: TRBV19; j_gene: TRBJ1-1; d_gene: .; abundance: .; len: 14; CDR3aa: CASSYRRVDTEAFF; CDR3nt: TGTGCCAGTAGTTATAGGAGGGTTGACACTGAAGCTTTCTTT
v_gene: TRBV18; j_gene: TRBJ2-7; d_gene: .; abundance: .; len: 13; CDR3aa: CASSRTGLNEQYF; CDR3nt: TGTGCCAGCTCCCGGACTGGTTTAAACGAGCAGTACTTC
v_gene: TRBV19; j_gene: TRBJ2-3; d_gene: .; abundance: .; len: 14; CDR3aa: CASSITVNTDTQYF; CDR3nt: TGTGCCAGTAGTATTACGGTTAACACAGATACGCAGTATTTT
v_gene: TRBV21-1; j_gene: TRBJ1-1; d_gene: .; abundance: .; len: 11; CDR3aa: CASSLGTAAFF; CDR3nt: TGTGCCAGCAGCCTAGGGACAGCTGCTTTCTTT
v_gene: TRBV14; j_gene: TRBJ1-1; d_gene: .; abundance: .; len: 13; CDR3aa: CASSQQVNTEAFF; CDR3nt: TGTGCCAGCAGCCAACAGGTGAACACTGAAGCTTTCTTT
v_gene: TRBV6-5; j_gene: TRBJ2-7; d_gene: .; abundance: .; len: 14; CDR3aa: CASRGGRGLYEQYF; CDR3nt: TGTGCCAGCAGAGGGGGGAGAGGGCTCTACGAGCAGTACTTC
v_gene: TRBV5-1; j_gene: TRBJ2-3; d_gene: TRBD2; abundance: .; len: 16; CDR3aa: CASSLPGSGNTDTQYF; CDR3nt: TGCGCCAGCAGCTTGCCGGGTAGCGGGAACACAGATACGCAGTATTTT
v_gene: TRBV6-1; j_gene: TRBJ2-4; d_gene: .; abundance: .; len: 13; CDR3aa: CASSEVQGDIQYF; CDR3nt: TGTGCCAGCAGTGAAGTACAGGGTGACATTCAGTACTTC
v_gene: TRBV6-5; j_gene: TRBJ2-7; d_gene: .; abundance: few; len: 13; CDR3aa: CASSVGGSYEQYF; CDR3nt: TGTGCCAGCAGTGTCGGGGGATCCTACGAGCAGTACTTC
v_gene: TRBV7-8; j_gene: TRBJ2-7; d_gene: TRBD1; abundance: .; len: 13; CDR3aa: CASSLGTAYEQYF; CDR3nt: TGTGCCAGCAGCCTCGGGACAGCCTACGAGCAGTACTTC
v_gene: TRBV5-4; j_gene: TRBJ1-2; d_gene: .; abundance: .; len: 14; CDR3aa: CASSLYRNNYGYTF; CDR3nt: TGTGCCAGCAGCTTGTATCGGAACAACTATGGCTACACCTTC
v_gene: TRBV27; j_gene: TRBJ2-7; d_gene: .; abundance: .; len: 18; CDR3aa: CASSFTHNRPGGPYEQYF; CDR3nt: TGTGCCAGCAGTTTTACACACAACAGGCCCGGCGGCCCCTACGAGCAGTACTTC
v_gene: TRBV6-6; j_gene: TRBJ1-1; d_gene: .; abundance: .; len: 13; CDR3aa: CASRVGGGTEAFF; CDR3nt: TGTGCCAGCAGGGTGGGGGGGGGCACTGAAGCTTTCTTT
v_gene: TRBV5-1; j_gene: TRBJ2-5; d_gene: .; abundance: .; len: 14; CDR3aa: CASSSSGDQETQYF; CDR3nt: TGCGCCAGCAGCTCTTCAGGGGACCAAGAGACCCAGTACTTC
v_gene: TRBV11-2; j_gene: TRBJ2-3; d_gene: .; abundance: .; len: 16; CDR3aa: CASSLDRGAPTDTQYF; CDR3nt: TGTGCCAGCAGCTTAGATCGAGGGGCTCCAACAGATACGCAGTATTTT
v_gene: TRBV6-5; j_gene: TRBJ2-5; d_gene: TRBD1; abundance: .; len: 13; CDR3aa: CASKDRVVETQYF; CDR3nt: TGTGCCAGCAAAGACAGGGTCGTGGAGACCCAGTACTTC
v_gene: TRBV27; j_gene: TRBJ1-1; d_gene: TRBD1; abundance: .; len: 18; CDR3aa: CASSLLSPTGGRGTEAFF; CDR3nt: TGTGCCAGCAGTTTACTCTCGCCTACAGGGGGCAGGGGCACTGAAGCTTTCTTT
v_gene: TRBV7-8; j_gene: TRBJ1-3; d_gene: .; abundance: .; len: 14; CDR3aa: CASSGGTSGNTIYF; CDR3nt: TGTGCCAGCAGCGGGGGGACCTCTGGAAACACCATATATTTT
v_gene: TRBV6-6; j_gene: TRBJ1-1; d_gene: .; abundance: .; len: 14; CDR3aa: CASRLSGVYTEAFF; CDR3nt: TGTGCCAGCAGACTTTCCGGGGTTTACACTGAAGCTTTCTTT
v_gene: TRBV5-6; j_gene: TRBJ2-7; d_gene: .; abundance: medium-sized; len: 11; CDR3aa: CASSSRYEQYF; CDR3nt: TGTGCCAGCAGCTCTCGATACGAGCAGTACTTC
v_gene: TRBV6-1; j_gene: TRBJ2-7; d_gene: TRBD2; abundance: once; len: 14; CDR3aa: CASSTSGRAGEQYF; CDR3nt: TGTGCCAGCAGTACCAGCGGGAGGGCAGGCGAGCAGTACTTC
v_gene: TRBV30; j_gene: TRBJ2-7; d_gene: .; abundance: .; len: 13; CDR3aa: CAWNPNPRLEQYF; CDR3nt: TGTGCCTGGAATCCTAATCCCCGTCTCGAGCAGTACTTC
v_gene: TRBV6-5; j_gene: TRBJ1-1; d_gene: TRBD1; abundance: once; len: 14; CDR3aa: CASRIGQGTGEAFF; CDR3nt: TGTGCCAGCAGAATAGGACAGGGTACCGGTGAAGCTTTCTTT
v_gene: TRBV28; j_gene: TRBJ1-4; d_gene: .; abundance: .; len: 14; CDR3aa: CASSPPGPAGKLFF; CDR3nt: TGTGCCAGCAGTCCCCCCGGGCCAGCGGGAAAACTGTTTTTT
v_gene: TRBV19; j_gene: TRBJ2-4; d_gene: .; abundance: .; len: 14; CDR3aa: CASSINLAKNIQYF; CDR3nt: TGTGCCAGTAGTATTAACCTAGCCAAAAACATTCAGTACTTC
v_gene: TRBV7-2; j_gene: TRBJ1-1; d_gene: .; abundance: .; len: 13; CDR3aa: CASSSRRGTEAFF; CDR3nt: TGTGCCAGCAGCTCCAGGAGGGGCACTGAAGCTTTCTTT
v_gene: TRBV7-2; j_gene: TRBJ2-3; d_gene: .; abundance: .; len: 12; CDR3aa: CASSPTLDTQYF; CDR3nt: TGTGCCAGCAGCCCTACGTTAGATACGCAGTATTTT
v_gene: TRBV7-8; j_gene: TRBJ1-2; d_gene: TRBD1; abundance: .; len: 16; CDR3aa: CASSLADLTGAGGYTF; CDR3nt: TGTGCCAGCAGCTTAGCGGACCTGACAGGGGCGGGTGGCTACACCTTC
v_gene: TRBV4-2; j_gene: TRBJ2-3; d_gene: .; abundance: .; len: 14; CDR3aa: CASSQLGPTDTQYF; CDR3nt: TGTGCCAGCAGCCAACTAGGGCCCACAGATACGCAGTATTTT
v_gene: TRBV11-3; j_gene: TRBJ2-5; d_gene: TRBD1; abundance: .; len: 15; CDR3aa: CASSLRGTGGETQYF; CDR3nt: TGTGCCAGCAGCTTAAGAGGGACAGGGGGAGAGACCCAGTACTTC
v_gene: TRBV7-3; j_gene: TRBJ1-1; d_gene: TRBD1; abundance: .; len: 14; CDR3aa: CASSSGQEFTEAFF; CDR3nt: TGTGCCAGCAGCTCGGGACAGGAGTTCACTGAAGCTTTCTTT
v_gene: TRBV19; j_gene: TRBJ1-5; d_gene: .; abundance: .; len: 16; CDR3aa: CASSIRAGDSNQPQHF; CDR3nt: TGTGCCAGTAGTATAAGGGCAGGTGATAGCAATCAGCCCCAGCATTTT
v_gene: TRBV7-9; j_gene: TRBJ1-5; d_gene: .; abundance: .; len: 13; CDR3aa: CASSLSENQPQHF; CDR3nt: TGTGCCAGCAGCTTATCCGAGAATCAGCCCCAGCATTTT
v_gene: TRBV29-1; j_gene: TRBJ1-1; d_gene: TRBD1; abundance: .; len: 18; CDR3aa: CSVAPSPGQGSRHTEAFF; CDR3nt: TGCAGCGTTGCCCCAAGCCCGGGACAGGGCAGCCGGCACACTGAAGCTTTCTTT
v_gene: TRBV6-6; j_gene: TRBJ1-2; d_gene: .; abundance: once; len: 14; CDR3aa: CASSYFLRGYGYTF; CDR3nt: TGTGCCAGCAGTTACTTCTTACGAGGTTATGGCTACACCTTC
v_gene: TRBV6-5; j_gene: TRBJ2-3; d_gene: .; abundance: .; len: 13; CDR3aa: CASSTDFSDTQYF; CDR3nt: TGTGCCAGCAGTACGGACTTTTCAGATACGCAGTATTTT
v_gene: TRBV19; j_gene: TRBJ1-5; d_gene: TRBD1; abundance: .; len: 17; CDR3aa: CASSIAGTDYSNQPQHF; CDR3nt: TGTGCCAGTAGTATAGCAGGGACAGATTATAGCAATCAGCCCCAGCATTTT
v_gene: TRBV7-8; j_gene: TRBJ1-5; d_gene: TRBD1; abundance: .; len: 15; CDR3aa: CASSLAGQSNQPQHF; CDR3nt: TGTGCCAGCAGCTTAGCGGGACAGTCTAATCAGCCCCAGCATTTT
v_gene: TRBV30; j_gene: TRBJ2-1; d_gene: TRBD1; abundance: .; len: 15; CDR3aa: CAWDGPGQGLDEQFF; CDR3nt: TGTGCCTGGGACGGGCCGGGACAGGGTCTCGATGAGCAGTTCTTC